This is a list of T cell receptor beta chains from one sample in a study of PD-L1 blockade in urothelial cancer. Only in-frame clones appear in the TCRdb table, and some are missing; sequencing was by immunoSEQ multiplex PCR. The sample shows around 110,000 clones, around 88% of them seen only once. This specimen consisted of PBMCs, obtained around atezolizumab (anti-PD-L1) treatment. The receptors here all came from a man aged 60 to 69 with urothelial cancer. Each CDR3 is given with its conserved first and last residue. The D gene is left open where the match is weak. Clone size appears in some rows only: once, few, many, or a class for an expanded clone.

TRBV5-1	-	TRBD2	TRBJ2-3	CASSLGRGDTDTQYF	TGCGCCAGCAGCTTAGGGCGGGGGGACACAGATACGCAGTATTTT
TRBV19	-	-	TRBJ1-2	CASSIDPLYGYTF	TGTGCCAGTAGTATAGATCCCCTCTATGGCTACACCTTC
TRBV19	once	-	TRBJ1-5	CASSRTPGVSNQPQHF	TGTGCCAGTAGTAGGACACCTGGGGTGAGCAATCAGCCCCAGCATTTT
TRBV7-9	-	TRBD1	TRBJ1-2	CASSPVGTDGYTF	TGTGCCAGCAGCCCGGTCGGGACAGATGGCTACACCTTC
TRBV10-3	few	-	TRBJ2-3	CAISEGVRVAGTDTQYF	TGTGCCATCAGTGAAGGGGTCAGGGTTGCGGGCACAGATACGCAGTATTTT
TRBV28	-	-	TRBJ1-3	CATEPGGSGNTIYF	TGTGCCACCGAACCCGGGGGCTCTGGAAACACCATATATTTT
TRBV5-5	-	TRBD1	TRBJ1-5	CASSSTGWYQPQHF	TGTGCCAGCAGCTCGACAGGGTGGTATCAGCCCCAGCATTTT
TRBV5-6	-	-	TRBJ2-5	CASSLPAGGYQETQYF	TGTGCCAGCAGCTTGCCCGCCGGCGGGTACCAAGAGACCCAGTACTTC
TRBV7-3	once	TRBD2	TRBJ2-5	CASSLAGGGTQYF	TGTGCCAGCAGCTTAGCGGGAGGGGGAACCCAGTACTTC
TRBV14	-	TRBD2	TRBJ2-1	CASGHTSGTGDEQFF	TGTGCCAGCGGACATACTAGCGGGACGGGAGATGAGCAGTTCTTC
TRBV28	-	-	TRBJ2-5	CASIKGGAEETQYF	TGTGCCAGCATCAAAGGAGGGGCTGAGGAGACCCAGTACTTC
TRBV4-2	-	TRBD2	TRBJ2-7	CASSPGLGPYEQYF	TGTGCCAGCAGCCCGGGACTAGGTCCTTACGAGCAGTACTTC
TRBV9	-	-	TRBJ2-7	CASSPRDWDYEQYF	TGTGCCAGCAGCCCCAGGGACTGGGATTACGAGCAGTACTTC
TRBV13	-	TRBD2	TRBJ2-1	CASSLQAGGVNEQFF	TGTGCCAGCAGCTTACAAGCGGGAGGCGTAAATGAGCAGTTCTTC
TRBV7-9	-	-	TRBJ2-7	CASSLGGWGHYEQYF	TGTGCCAGCAGCTTAGGGGGATGGGGCCACTACGAGCAGTACTTC
TRBV5-1	-	-	TRBJ1-3	CASSRMGAQGNTIYF	TGCGCCAGCAGTCGGATGGGGGCGCAGGGAAACACCATATATTTT
TRBV7-9	-	-	TRBJ2-7	CASSLEGGISGEQYF	TGTGCCAGCAGCTTAGAGGGCGGGATATCGGGCGAGCAGTACTTC
TRBV28	-	-	TRBJ1-2	CASSSQSNYGYTF	TGTGCCAGCAGTTCCCAGTCCAACTATGGCTACACCTTC
TRBV7-6	-	TRBD1	TRBJ2-7	CASSPTWTGGFEQYF	TGTGCCAGCAGCCCCACGTGGACAGGGGGTTTCGAGCAGTACTTC
TRBV4-2	-	TRBD2	TRBJ2-5	CASSQAGGKQETQYF	TGTGCCAGCAGCCAAGCGGGGGGGAAACAAGAGACCCAGTACTTC
TRBV6-6	-	-	TRBJ1-1	CASSPQDYPAFF	TGTGCCAGCAGCCCCCAGGATTACCCAGCTTTCTTT
TRBV7-9	once	-	TRBJ2-7	CASSRFGGPRTYEQYF	TGTGCCAGCAGCCGGTTTGGAGGTCCTCGGACCTACGAGCAGTACTTC
TRBV5-1	-	-	TRBJ2-2	CASSLRGDTGELFF	TGCGCCAGCAGCTTGCGGGGAGACACCGGGGAGCTGTTTTTT
TRBV10-3	once	-	TRBJ2-1	CAITPGLGYNEQFF	TGTGCCATCACGCCGGGACTGGGCTACAATGAGCAGTTCTTC
TRBV5-6	-	-	TRBJ2-6	CASSDSFISSGANVLTF	TGTGCCAGCAGCGACAGTTTTATTTCATCCGGGGCCAACGTCCTGACTTTC
TRBV18	-	-	TRBJ2-5	CASSVTPRGETQYF	TGTGCCAGCTCGGTCACACCCCGAGGGGAGACCCAGTACTTC
TRBV5-6	-	-	TRBJ1-2	CASRSLPHTGSNYGYTF	TGTGCCAGCAGGTCCCTCCCCCACACAGGGAGCAACTATGGCTACACCTTC
TRBV18	-	TRBD2	TRBJ2-1	CASSPLSTELAGERNEQFF	TGTGCCAGCTCACCACTCTCGACAGAACTAGCGGGAGAACGGAATGAGCAGTTCTTC
TRBV11-1	-	-	TRBJ1-2	CASSGPSNYGYTF	TGTGCCAGCAGCGGCCCCTCTAACTATGGCTACACCTTC
TRBV2	-	-	TRBJ2-7	CASSWTAPYEQYF	TGTGCCAGCAGCTGGACAGCCCCCTACGAGCAGTACTTC
TRBV10-3	-	TRBD2	TRBJ2-3	CAISESGAGGTDTQYF	TGTGCCATCAGTGAGTCCGGAGCGGGGGGTACAGATACGCAGTATTTT
TRBV11-2	-	-	TRBJ1-2	CASSLSGVQGYTF	TGTGCCAGCAGCTTATCGGGGGTACAGGGCTACACCTTC
TRBV9	-	-	TRBJ2-3	CASSDAPLGGTPGDTQYF	TGTGCCAGCAGCGACGCCCCCTTAGGCGGGACCCCGGGAGATACGCAGTATTTT
TRBV6-1	-	-	TRBJ1-1	CASRRQVNTEAFF	TGTGCCAGCAGGAGACAGGTGAACACTGAAGCTTTCTTT
TRBV5-1	few	TRBD1	TRBJ1-4	CASRPPGTGVEKLFF	TGCGCCAGCAGACCGCCCGGGACAGGGGTCGAAAAACTGTTTTTT
TRBV7-9	-	-	TRBJ2-7	CASSPSGIGEQYF	TGTGCCAGCAGCCCCTCGGGGATCGGCGAGCAGTACTTC
TRBV13	medium-sized	TRBD1	TRBJ1-5	CASSYTGGGQPQHF	TGTGCCAGCAGCTATACAGGGGGCGGTCAGCCCCAGCATTTT
TRBV6-4	-	-	TRBJ2-5	CASSDSRETQYF	TGTGCCAGCAGTGACTCCCGTGAGACCCAGTACTTC
TRBV5-8	-	TRBD1	TRBJ1-1	CASSIDRGNMNTEAFF	TGTGCCAGCAGCATAGACAGGGGGAACATGAACACTGAAGCTTTCTTT
TRBV9	-	TRBD2	TRBJ2-1	CASSVTPLGGGGANEQFF	TGTGCCAGCAGCGTAACCCCACTGGGCGGCGGGGGGGCTAATGAGCAGTTCTTC
TRBV7-6	-	TRBD1	TRBJ2-7	CASSLAELWSVGTVSYEQYF	TGTGCCAGCAGCTTAGCGGAGTTGTGGAGTGTTGGGACAGTCTCCTACGAGCAGTACTTC
TRBV14	many	TRBD1	TRBJ1-4	CASSQTQGAGEKLFF	TGTGCCAGCAGCCAAACACAGGGGGCGGGTGAAAAACTGTTTTTT
TRBV7-3	-	-	TRBJ1-2	CASSPRGGGGYGYTF	TGTGCCAGCAGCCCTCGGGGGGGAGGCGGTTATGGCTACACCTTC
TRBV27	-	TRBD2	TRBJ2-7	CASSFSGRSYEQYF	TGTGCCAGCAGTTTTAGCGGGAGGAGCTACGAGCAGTACTTC
TRBV5-1	-	TRBD2	TRBJ2-1	CASSPPVAGDDEQFF	TGCGCCAGCAGCCCGCCCGTAGCGGGAGACGATGAGCAGTTCTTC
TRBV30	-	-	TRBJ2-7	CAWRAPGARGEQYF	TGTGCCTGGAGAGCCCCAGGGGCTCGTGGCGAGCAGTACTTC
TRBV28	-	-	TRBJ2-3	CASSQTTDWADTQYF	TGTGCCAGCAGCCAAACAACGGACTGGGCGGATACGCAGTATTTT
TRBV5-6	-	-	TRBJ2-5	CASSTYFTIQETQYF	TGTGCCAGCAGCACTTACTTCACGATCCAAGAGACCCAGTACTTC
TRBV6-5	few	-	TRBJ1-1	CASQTGPMNTEAFF	TGTGCCAGCCAGACAGGACCCATGAACACTGAAGCTTTCTTT
TRBV4-1	once	-	TRBJ2-1	CASSHPRDNEQFF	TGCGCCAGCAGCCACCCCCGAGACAATGAGCAGTTCTTC